This T cell receptor beta chain appears in the sequencing data of a study of preoperative IRX-2 immunotherapy in early breast cancer. As to treatment: preoperative locoregional IRX-2 cytokine immunotherapy. The CDR3 runs to 13 residues. Deletions cut 0 bases from V and 5 bases from J, with 7 bases between. CDR1 and CDR2 from the germline V gene are KGHSH and LQKENI. The assay was immunoSEQ multiplex PCR, and TCRdb's table has in-frame clones only and misses some. The sample contains more than 35,000 clones, 60% to 80% of which appear only once. Sequences were derived from tumor tissue, sampled after IRX-2 immunotherapy. The source of this sequence is a human donor with breast cancer. The chain carries TRBV18 and TRBJ2-5; D is unresolved. The CDR3 DNA sequence: TGTGCCAGCTCACCACCGTCTGAGGAGACCCAGTACTTC. Translated: CASSPPSEETQYF.